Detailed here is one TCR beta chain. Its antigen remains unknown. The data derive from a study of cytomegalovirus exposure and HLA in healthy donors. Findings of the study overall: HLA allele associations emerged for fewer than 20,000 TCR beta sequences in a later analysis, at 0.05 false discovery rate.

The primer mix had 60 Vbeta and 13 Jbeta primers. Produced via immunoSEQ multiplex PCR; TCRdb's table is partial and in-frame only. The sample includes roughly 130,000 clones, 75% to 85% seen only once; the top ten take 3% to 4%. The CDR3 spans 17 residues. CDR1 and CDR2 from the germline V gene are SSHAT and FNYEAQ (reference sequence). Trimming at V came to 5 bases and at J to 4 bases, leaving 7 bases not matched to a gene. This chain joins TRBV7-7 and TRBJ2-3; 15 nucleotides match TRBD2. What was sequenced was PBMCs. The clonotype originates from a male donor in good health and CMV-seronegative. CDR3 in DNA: TGTGCCAGCAGCCCCAGGACTAGCGGGAGGGCACCAGATACGCAGTATTTT. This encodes CASSPRTSGRAPDTQYF.